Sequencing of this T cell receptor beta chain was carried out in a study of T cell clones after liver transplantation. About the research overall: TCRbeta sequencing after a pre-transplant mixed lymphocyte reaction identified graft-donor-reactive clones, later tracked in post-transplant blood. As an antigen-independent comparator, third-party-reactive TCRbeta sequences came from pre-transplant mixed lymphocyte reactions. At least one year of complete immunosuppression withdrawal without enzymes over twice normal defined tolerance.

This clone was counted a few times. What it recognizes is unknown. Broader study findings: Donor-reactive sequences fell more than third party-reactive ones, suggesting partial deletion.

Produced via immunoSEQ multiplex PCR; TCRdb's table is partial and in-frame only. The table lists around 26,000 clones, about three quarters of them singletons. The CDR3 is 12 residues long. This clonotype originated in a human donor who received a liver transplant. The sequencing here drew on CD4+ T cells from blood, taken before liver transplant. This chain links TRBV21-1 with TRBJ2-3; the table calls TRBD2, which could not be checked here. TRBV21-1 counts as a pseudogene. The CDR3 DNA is TGTGCCAGTAGCCGTAGCACCCAGTCGCAGTATTTT. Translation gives CASSRSTQSQYF.